Given below is one T cell receptor (beta chain) in context. This record belongs to a study of T cell responses to AZD1222 COVID-19 vaccine. Assay: immunoSEQ multiplex PCR; the TCRdb copy retains only in-frame clones and omits some. The table records about 94,000 clones, 85% of them present only once. Sequences were derived from peripheral blood, sampled 28 days after the second AZD1222 dose. This TCR was sampled from an adult who received the AZD1222 COVID-19 vaccine.

CDR3 region: CASRVNGALKETQYF. Written as DNA, the CDR3 is TGTGCCAGCAGAGTTAATGGGGCGCTTAAAGAGACCCAGTACTTC. V is TRBV7-2 and J is TRBJ2-5; the D gene is possibly TRBD1 (5 bases). This CDR3 comprises 15 residues. Germline CDR1 is SGHTA and CDR2 is FQGNSA. Trimming removed 6 bases from V and 3 bases from J, with 17 bases in between.